The rows below give T cell receptor beta chains drawn from one sample of a study of T cells after yellow fever vaccination. Using its own MiXCR run on the 5' RACE reads, TCRdb lists one record per CDR3 protein. This table holds about 300,000 distinct CDR3 sequences, roughly 4.3% found once. The sample consisted of PBMCs, taken 5 days after the yellow fever booster vaccination. All receptors derive from a man aged 18 to 29 who received the YFV17D yellow fever vaccine. The CDR3 runs from the conserved cysteine through the conserved F or W. A D gene is named only where the DNA matches it firmly. Some rows have no size entry. The others give once, few or many, or a class for an expanded clone.

abundance	v_gene	d_gene	j_gene	CDR3nt	CDR3aa
.	TRBV20-1	TRBD1	TRBJ1-4	TGCAGTGCTAGTAGGACAGGGGGTTTGGAAAAACTGTTTTTT	CSASRTGGLEKLFF
few	TRBV4-1	TRBD1	TRBJ1-1	TGCGCCAGCAGCCTATCAACCGGGACAGAGAACACTGAAGCTTTCTTT	CASSLSTGTENTEAFF
many	TRBV4-1	.	TRBJ1-1	TGCGCCAGCAGCCAAGACATCCAGAACACTGAAGCTTTCTTT	CASSQDIQNTEAFF
.	TRBV15	TRBD2	TRBJ2-2	TGTGCCACCAGAGGACTAGCGGGGACCGGGGAGCTGTTTTTT	CATRGLAGTGELFF
many	TRBV10-3	TRBD2	TRBJ2-7	TGTGCCATCAGTGAGGGGTCGACTAGCGGGGCCTACGAGCAGTACTTC	CAISEGSTSGAYEQYF
.	TRBV4-2	TRBD1	TRBJ1-5	TGTGCCAGCAGCCAAGCGACAGGGGGAACCGACAATCAGCCCCAGCATTTT	CASSQATGGTDNQPQHF
.	TRBV3-1	TRBD1	TRBJ1-4	TGTGCCAGCAGCCCTCGACCGGGACAGGTGAAACTGTTTTTT	CASSPRPGQVKLFF
.	TRBV7-2	TRBD1	TRBJ1-2	TGTGCCAGCAGCTTAGGACGGGGGACAGGTTATGGCTACACCTTC	CASSLGRGTGYGYTF
few	TRBV7-2	.	TRBJ1-2	TGTGCCAGCAGCCCTCACTCAGGGGCTAACTATGGCTACACCTTC	CASSPHSGANYGYTF
.	TRBV29-1	.	TRBJ1-1	TGCAGCGTTGGCCCCACTACAGGGATGCAAGCTTTCTTT	CSVGPTTGMQAFF
.	TRBV30	.	TRBJ2-6	TGTGCCTGGAGCCGCAGATCCTCTGGGGCCAACGTCCTGACTTTC	CAWSRRSSGANVLTF
few	TRBV5-5	TRBD1	TRBJ1-4	TGTGCCAGCAGCAGATCCGGGACAGTTGAAAAACTGTTTTTT	CASSRSGTVEKLFF
many	TRBV5-1	TRBD1	TRBJ1-6	TGCGCCAGCAGCCCGGACAGGAATAATTCACCCCTCCACTTT	CASSPDRNNSPLHF
few	TRBV18	.	TRBJ1-6	TGTGCCAGCTCACGCGGACCTTCAGGTCCGGGGGAAAATTCACCCCTCCACTTT	CASSRGPSGPGENSPLHF
many	TRBV6-2/TRBV6-3	TRBD2	TRBJ2-5	TGTGCCAGCAGTTACCGACCTTGGACTAGCCTCGGGGAGACCCAGTACTTC	CASSYRPWTSLGETQYF
.	TRBV14	.	TRBJ2-3	TGTGCCAGCAGCGTGGATCTGGGTGGCTCAGATACGCAGTATTTT	CASSVDLGGSDTQYF
few	TRBV12-3/TRBV12-4	TRBD2	TRBJ2-1	TGTGCCAGCAGTCGACTAGCGGGGGTGAATGAGCAGTTCTTC	CASSRLAGVNEQFF
many	TRBV4-1	TRBD1	TRBJ1-1	TGCGCCAGCAGCCAACCGACAGGGGAGGATGAAGCTTTCTTT	CASSQPTGEDEAFF